The 20 T cell receptor beta chains listed next were all sequenced from one sample in a study of regulatory T cells in long-lasting Graves disease. Documented time point: persistent/refractory GD, antithyroid drugs over 5 years with positive TRAb. PBMCs were the source of the RNA used for TCR sequencing. With iRepertoire HTBI primers and Arm-PCR of CDR3 regions, TCR beta libraries were built. TCRdb itself ran the multiplex PCR reads through MiXCR, one entry per CDR3 protein. The table has roughly 700,000 distinct CDR3 sequences, around 30% seen once. Here the sequenced sample was peripheral blood mononuclear cells (PBMCs), taken when the disease was refractory, from a patient treated with antithyroid drugs. Source of these receptors: a female donor with Graves disease.

In its sample, this clonotype was seen a few times. This chain links TRBV2 with TRBJ2-7; no reliable D call. This CDR3 comprises 13 residues. Trimming left V 1 base short and J 6 bases short, with 10 bases between. Germline CDR1 reads SNHLY; CDR2 reads FYNNEI. The CDR3 nucleotides read TGTGCCAGCAGTGAAGTCCGTAGAGGCGAGCAGTACTTC. This translates into CASSEVRRGEQYF.

In its sample, this clonotype was seen once. The CDR3: CASSQETGTITEAFF. CDR3 in DNA: TGTGCCAGCAGCCAAGAGACAGGCACGATCACTGAAGCTTTCTTT. V usage is TRBV6-2 or TRBV6-3 and J usage is TRBJ1-1, with a weak D call TRBD1 (6 bases). The V gene lost 6 bases and the J gene lost 4 bases, with 18 bases spanning the gap. The CDR3 runs to 15 residues. Germline CDR1 reads MNHEY; CDR2 reads SVGEGT.

This clonotype was counted only a few times. The chain uses TRBV11-1 and TRBJ1-2; possible D gene TRBD1, 6 bases. V gave up 5 bases and J gave up 4 bases, with 17 bases separating them. Germline V gene lookup returns CDR1 SGHAT and CDR2 FQDESV (reference sequence). The CDR3 consists of 15 residues. The chain's CDR3 is CASSLRTDGFYGYTF. CDR3 coding DNA: TGTGCCAGCAGCCTAAGGACAGATGGTTTCTATGGCTACACCTTC.

This clonotype was picked up a small number of times. V gene TRBV12-3 or TRBV12-4 combines with J gene TRBJ2-7; 8 positions match TRBD2. The CDR3 loop spans 17 amino acids. Unmatched junction bases numbered 9, after V lost 2 bases and J lost 0 bases. CDR3 region: CASSLTGTRQSSYEQYF. CDR3 DNA sequence: TGTGCCAGCAGTTTAACCGGGACTAGACAAAGCTCCTACGAGCAGTACTTC.

V usage is TRBV3-1 and J usage is TRBJ1-2; TRBD1 is a possible D gene (5 bases). This CDR3 region has 14 residues. V lost 0 bases, J lost 8 bases, and 13 bases lay in between. The germline V gene has CDR1 LGHDT and CDR2 YNNKEL (reference sequence). CDR3: CASSQDLAGIGYTF. The CDR3 coding sequence is TGTGCCAGCAGCCAAGATTTGGCAGGGATCGGCTACACCTTC. Together with reference TRBV3-1 and TRBJ1-2, the CDR3 gives the full variable domain: DTAVSQTPKYLVTQMGNDKSIKCEQNLGHDTMYWYKQDSKKFLKIMFSYNNKELIINETVPNRFSPKSPDKAHLNLHINSLELGDSAVYFCASSQDLAGIGYTFGSGTRLTVV.

The chain uses TRBV28 and TRBJ1-2; a possible D gene is TRBD1 (6 bases). The CDR3 runs to 16 residues. In germline, CDR1 is MDHEN, CDR2 SYDVKM. V was clipped by 5 bases and J by 0 bases, with 16 bases between them. The CDR3 coding sequence is TGTGCCAGCAGTCCGACAGGCCGACGGGCTAACTATGGCTACACCTTC. This codes for CASSPTGRRANYGYTF.

CDR3 coding DNA: TGTGCCAGTAGTATAAGGCCAGGCGGCACTGAAGCTTTCTTT. Protein: CASSIRPGGTEAFF. The chain combines TRBV19 with TRBJ1-1; no clear D gene. This CDR3 contains 14 residues. V was clipped by 2 bases and J by 4 bases, with 11 bases between them. Germline V gene sequence: CDR1 LNHDA, CDR2 SQIVND (reference sequence).

This rearrangement joins TRBV5-1 to TRBJ2-5; no clear D gene. The germline CDR1 and CDR2 sequences are SGHRS and YFSETQ. Trimming shortened V by 4 bases and J by 5 bases, and 15 bases separated the two germline ends. The CDR3 has 14 amino acids. The DNA of the CDR3 is TGCGCCAGCAGCCCCCGCCCCCGGGTGGAGACCCAGTACTTC. Translating it yields CASSPRPRVETQYF.

The chain joins TRBV24-1 to TRBJ1-5; D possibly corresponds to TRBD1 (6 bases). The CDR3 sequence is 16 residues long. The germline gives CDR1 KGHDR, CDR2 SFDVKD. With 0 bases removed from V and 9 bases from J, the gap between germline ends came to 17 bases. As DNA, the CDR3 is TGTGCCACCAGTGATTTGACAGGGCAACTGGGGTCGCCCCAGCATTTT. Protein: CATSDLTGQLGSPQHF.

The chain uses TRBV29-1 and TRBJ2-1; no definite D call. The CDR3 runs 11 residues. Deletions cut 3 bases from V and 6 bases from J, with 6 bases between. Germline V gene sequence: CDR1 SQVTM, CDR2 ANQGSEA. The CDR3 DNA reads TGCAGCGTTGAGTCCGGCAATGAGCAGTTCTTC. Encoded protein: CSVESGNEQFF.

This clonotype showed up just once. The genes are TRBV6-9 and TRBJ2-2, with D tentatively TRBD2 (6 bases). Germline V CDR1 and CDR2: MNHGY, SVAAGI. The germline V and J ends were trimmed by 4 bases and 3 bases, with 12 bases remaining between them. The CDR3 runs 15 residues. The CDR3 DNA follows: TGTGCCAGCAGTTTTGCGGGAAGGTACACCGGGGAGCTGTTTTTT. Protein product: CASSFAGRYTGELFF.

CDR3 region: CASSLPGQPYGYTF. The CDR3 nucleotides read TGTGCCAGCAGTTTACCGGGACAGCCCTATGGCTACACCTTC. This chain uses TRBV28 with TRBJ1-2; 7 positions match TRBD1. Per germline, CDR1 MDHEN and CDR2 SYDVKM. After removal of 2 bases from V and 4 bases from J, the junction contained 4 bases not matched to a gene. The CDR3 contains 14 residues.

In this sample, this clonotype turned up many times. The chain couples TRBV12-3 or TRBV12-4 to TRBJ1-6; no reliable D call. CDR3 length: 14 residues. Deletions cut 7 bases from V and 7 bases from J, with 14 bases between. CDR3 sequence: CASTYSGVNSPLHF. CDR3 nucleotides: TGTGCCAGCACCTATTCCGGGGTGAATTCACCCCTCCACTTT.

This clonotype was counted many times. The V gene is TRBV12-3 or TRBV12-4, the J gene TRBJ1-5; maybe TRBD1 (5 bases). Trimming cost V 6 bases and J 6 bases, with 18 bases left between them. The CDR3 consists of 15 residues. The CDR3 nucleotides read TGTGCCAGCAGCCCCGCAGGGACCCAGGGTCAGCCCCAGCATTTT. Translated, it gives CASSPAGTQGQPQHF.

The chain joins TRBV7-9 to TRBJ2-7, with D unclear. V dropped 0 bases and J dropped 0 bases, with 12 bases sitting between them. Germline CDR1 SEHNR, CDR2 FQNEAQ (reference sequence). This CDR3 region has 16 residues. CDR3 in amino acids: CASSLAGSRYSYEQYF. As DNA, the CDR3 is TGTGCCAGCAGCTTAGCGGGTAGTCGGTACTCCTACGAGCAGTACTTC. Drawing the rest from reference TRBV7-9 and TRBJ2-7, the complete variable domain is DTGVSQNPRHKITKRGQNVTFRCDPISEHNRLYWYRQTLGQGPEFLTYFQNEAQLEKSRLLSDRFSAERPKGSFSTLEIQRTEQGDSAMYLCASSLAGSRYSYEQYFGPGTRLTVT.

This clonotype has just a few counts. The chain joins TRBV30 to TRBJ1-1; maybe TRBD1 (5 bases). CDR1 and CDR2 from the germline V gene are GTSNPN and SVGIG (reference sequence). The CDR3 extends over 13 amino acids. Trimming cost V 2 bases and J 3 bases, with 10 bases left between them. The CDR3 sequence is CAWSRTRDTEAFF. The CDR3 bases are TGTGCCTGGAGTCGGACCAGGGACACTGAAGCTTTCTTT.

Ten or more counts support this clonotype. V gene TRBV28 combines with J gene TRBJ1-4, with unresolved D. Deletions cut 3 bases from V and 4 bases from J, with 12 bases between. The CDR3 is made up of 15 amino acids. Germline V gene lookup returns CDR1 MDHEN and CDR2 SYDVKM. The CDR3 DNA reads TGTGCCAGCAGTTTGCCGACAACTCGTAATGAAAAACTGTTTTTT. Its translation is CASSLPTTRNEKLFF.

This clonotype was picked up a small number of times. Likely a read error: the CDR3 ends without its conserved phenylalanine or tryptophan. The genes are TRBV27 and TRBJ1-5; TRBD1 might be the D (6 bases). Germline CDR1 and CDR2: MNHEY and SMNVEV (reference sequence). The CDR3 consists of 14 residues. V was trimmed by 9 bases and J by 3 bases, leaving 15 bases between them. The CDR3 is CASASTGSNQPQHL. The CDR3 bases are TGTGCCAGTGCATCTACAGGGTCCAATCAGCCCCAGCATCTT.

The V gene is TRBV5-1, the J gene TRBJ2-6; TRBD1 aligns across 8 bases. Germline CDR1 SGHRS, CDR2 YFSETQ. This CDR3 has 19 residues. Germline trimming cut 5 bases from V and 1 base from J; bases unmatched to any gene: 14. CDR3 loop: CASSSWGGTGASGANVLTF. For the CDR3, the DNA is TGCGCCAGCAGTTCCTGGGGCGGGACAGGCGCATCTGGGGCCAACGTCCTGACTTTC.

This clonotype was observed a few times. The gene calls are TRBV11-2 and TRBJ1-3; no clear D gene. V lost 0 bases, J lost 0 bases, and 6 bases lay in between. The germline gives CDR1 SGHAT, CDR2 FQNNGV. The CDR3 has 15 amino acids. In DNA, the CDR3 is TGTGCCAGCAGCTTAGAGTGGGGCTCTGGAAACACCATATATTTT. Translating it yields CASSLEWGSGNTIYF. The whole variable domain, remainder taken from reference TRBV11-2 and TRBJ1-3, is EAGVAQSPRYKIIEKRQSVAFWCNPISGHATLYWYQQILGQGPKLLIQFQNNGVVDDSQLPKDRFSAERLKGVDSTLKIQPAKLEDSAVYLCASSLEWGSGNTIYFGEGSWLTVV.